Following are 23 T cell receptor beta chains from one sample sequenced in a study of blood T cell repertoires in COVID-19. Profiled with immunoSEQ multiplex PCR; TCRdb holds only in-frame clones, not every one. The repertoire holds more than 100,000 clones, roughly 88% seen once, with 0.75% to 0.9% in the top ten. The sample comprised peripheral blood. The source of these receptors is a woman between 50 and 59 years old with active or convalescent COVID-19.

V and J are TRBV2 and TRBJ2-1, with D maybe TRBD1 (6 bases). Germline values: CDR1 SNHLY, CDR2 FYNNEI. The CDR3 contains 13 residues. V was shortened by 4 bases and J by 6 bases, with 10 bases between the two germline ends. The CDR3 spells CASSGGGGNEQFF. The DNA for the CDR3 is TGTGCCAGCAGTGGAGGGGGTGGCAATGAGCAGTTCTTC.

DNA for the CDR3: TGTGCCAGCAGCTTAGGCATCCAAGCTACGGCCTACGAGCAGTACTTC. Its protein product is CASSLGIQATAYEQYF. The gene calls are TRBV7-8 and TRBJ2-7, with D unresolved. V was clipped by 1 base and J by 2 bases, with 15 bases between them. Germline lookup yields CDR1 SGHVS and CDR2 FQNEAQ. The CDR3 covers 16 residues.

The V call is TRBV27, the J call TRBJ2-7; the D gene is possibly TRBD2 (5 bases). The CDR3 spans 12 residues. Germline assignment: CDR1 MNHEY and CDR2 SMNVEV (reference sequence). V shed 8 bases and J shed 6 bases, with 14 bases lying between them. The CDR3 nucleotides read TGTGCCAGCTGGAGGTCCGGCCGCGAGCAGTACTTC. Encoded protein: CASWRSGREQYF.

This clone was detected only once. The chain uses TRBV18 and TRBJ2-1; 11 bases match TRBD2. This CDR3 is 18 amino acids long. Germline values: CDR1 KGHSH, CDR2 LQKENI. J lost 10 bases, V lost 2 bases, and 16 bases had no gene match. Here the CDR3 DNA reads TGTGCCAGCTCACCAAGATTGGGAGTAGCGGGAGGGCCATACGAGCAGTTCTTC. Residues: CASSPRLGVAGGPYEQFF.

As to this clone: This CDR3 is also generated by other DNA sequences in the sample. V usage is TRBV19 and J usage is TRBJ1-1; the D gene is possibly TRBD1 (5 bases). Looked up from germline, CDR1 is LNHDA and CDR2 is SQIVND (reference sequence). The CDR3 length is 13 residues. With 3 bases removed from V and 1 base from J, the gap between germline ends came to 6 bases. Written as DNA, the CDR3 is TGTGCCAGTAGTATTAGGGGGAACACTGAAGCTTTCTTT. Translating gives CASSIRGNTEAFF.

The chain carries TRBV5-1 and TRBJ2-1; D is possibly TRBD2 (7 bases). Per the germline V gene, CDR1 is SGHRS and CDR2 is YFSETQ. The CDR3 loop spans 19 amino acids. Trimming removed 4 bases at V and 7 bases at J, with 30 bases between. DNA for the CDR3: TGCGCCAGCAGCCCCCAGGGGAGCGGGAACCCCTATAAAGGGAATGAGCAGTTCTTC. Protein sequence: CASSPQGSGNPYKGNEQFF.

The gene calls are TRBV6-1 and TRBJ2-1; 11 nucleotides match TRBD1. CDR1 and CDR2 (germline): MNHNS, SASEGT. CDR3 size: 17 residues. Losses at the gene ends were 6 bases for V and 8 bases for J; bases not matched to a gene: 15. The CDR3 region is CASREIGGQGVWDEQFF. The CDR3 DNA follows: TGTGCCAGCAGAGAAATCGGGGGACAGGGGGTCTGGGATGAGCAGTTCTTC.

This chain connects TRBV7-5 to TRBJ2-5; the table assigns TRBD1, which was not confirmed against the DNA. TRBV7-5 is marked as a pseudogene. This CDR3 has 15 amino acids. The DNA for the CDR3 is TGTGCCAGAAGCAACCGACAGGTACTACAAGAGACCCAGTACTTC. Its protein is CARSNRQVLQETQYF.

The CDR3 is CAWSTQGEQPQHF. DNA for the CDR3: TGTGCCTGGAGTACCCAGGGTGAACAGCCCCAGCATTTT. This chain connects TRBV30 to TRBJ1-5, with D perhaps TRBD1 (5 bases). This CDR3 comprises 13 residues. Germline CDR1 reads GTSNPN; CDR2 reads SVGIG (reference sequence). The germline V and J ends were trimmed by 2 bases and 7 bases, with 12 bases remaining between them.

This chain joins TRBV24-1 and TRBJ2-3; maybe TRBD1 (5 bases). The CDR3 spans 13 residues. V was clipped by 7 bases and J by 1 base, with 8 bases between them. Germline CDR1 is KGHDR and CDR2 is SFDVKD. The CDR3 loop is CATSLQGTDTQYF. As DNA, the CDR3 is TGTGCCACCAGCCTACAGGGCACAGATACGCAGTATTTT.

This clone came up a few times. The CDR3 DNA is TGTGCCAGCAGTCCTAGGGGGCTACGGGAGCAGTACTTC. This encodes CASSPRGLREQYF. The chain carries TRBV28 and TRBJ2-7; 7 bases agree with TRBD1. The germline gives CDR1 MDHEN, CDR2 SYDVKM. The CDR3 is 13 amino acids. Losses at the gene ends were 5 bases for V and 7 bases for J; bases not matched to a gene: 8.

The chain has TRBV11-3 and TRBJ2-3, with 8 nucleotides matching TRBD2. This CDR3 is 16 amino acids long. The V gene's germline CDR1 is SGHNT and CDR2 YENEEA. The V and J ends lost 3 bases and 6 bases, in that order; junction bases with no gene match: 11. CDR3 amino acids: CASSFQSGTSGDTQYF. The CDR3 DNA is TGTGCCAGCAGCTTCCAATCCGGGACTAGTGGCGATACGCAGTATTTT.

The CDR3 region has the DNA TGTGCCAGCAGCCCCGTAGCGGGGTCGGGCACCGGGGAGCTGTTTTTT. The encoded protein is CASSPVAGSGTGELFF. The chain combines TRBV7-8 with TRBJ2-2, with 8 bases aligning to TRBD2. Germline V gives CDR1 SGHVS, CDR2 FQNEAQ. The CDR3 sequence is 16 residues long. The V and J ends lost 5 bases and 4 bases, in that order; junction bases with no gene match: 9.

The chain recombines TRBV29-1 with TRBJ1-4; D not resolved. This CDR3 region has 15 residues. Per germline, CDR1 SQVTM and CDR2 ANQGSEA. V dropped 1 base and J dropped 5 bases, with 14 bases sitting between them. The CDR3 reads CSVEVPTGMNEKLFF. In DNA, the CDR3 is TGCAGCGTTGAAGTTCCCACGGGGATGAATGAAAAACTGTTTTTT.

The chain joins TRBV28 to TRBJ1-2, with D unresolved. The CDR3 is made up of 14 amino acids. Germline values: CDR1 MDHEN, CDR2 SYDVKM. V lost 1 base and J lost 8, with 14 bases in between. CDR3 region: CASSLLGRPLGYTF. The CDR3 DNA follows: TGTGCCAGCAGTTTATTGGGCAGACCCCTGGGCTACACCTTC.

The gene calls are TRBV5-4 and TRBJ1-1; no firm D call. V gave up 0 bases and J gave up 2 bases, with 5 bases separating them. The CDR3 has 13 amino acids. Germline lookup yields CDR1 SGHNT and CDR2 YYREEE (reference sequence). The CDR3 protein is CASSLELNTEAFF. For the CDR3, the DNA is TGTGCCAGCAGCTTGGAACTCAACACTGAAGCTTTCTTT. Filled out from reference TRBV5-4 and TRBJ1-1, the complete variable domain reads ETGVTQSPTHLIKTRGQQVTLRCSSQSGHNTVSWYQQALGQGPQFIFQYYREEENGRGNFPPRFSGLQFPNYSSELNVNALELDDSALYLCASSLELNTEAFFGQGTRLTVV.

J is TRBJ2-7 and V is TRBV16; TRBD2 agrees at 7 bases. The CDR3 is 13 amino acids. J gave up 3 bases and V 3 bases, and 2 bases lay outside the gene matches. Germline V lookup: CDR1 KGHSY, CDR2 FQNENV. CDR3 protein: CASSQGLHYEQYF. The DNA for the CDR3 is TGTGCCAGCAGCCAGGGACTACACTACGAGCAGTACTTC.

This clone has only one observation. The rearrangement uses TRBV11-2 and TRBJ2-7; 7 bases match TRBD2. Germline CDR1 reads SGHAT; CDR2 reads FQNNGV. The CDR3 has 14 amino acids. The V segment lost 3 bases and the J segment 7 bases; nucleotides outside the gene matches: 9. The CDR3 protein is CASSFSGSGREQYF. The CDR3 nucleotides read TGTGCCAGCAGCTTTAGCGGGTCCGGAAGGGAGCAGTACTTC. Based on the CDR3 plus reference TRBV11-2 and TRBJ2-7, the full variable domain is EAGVAQSPRYKIIEKRQSVAFWCNPISGHATLYWYQQILGQGPKLLIQFQNNGVVDDSQLPKDRFSAERLKGVDSTLKIQPAKLEDSAVYLCASSFSGSGREQYFGPGTRLTVT.

The chain has TRBV6-6 and TRBJ1-3; 9 nucleotides align to TRBD1. The V and J ends lost 5 bases and 4 bases, in that order; junction bases with no gene match: 3. This CDR3 is 14 amino acids long. Germline lookup yields CDR1 MNHNY and CDR2 SVGAGI (reference sequence). Here the CDR3 reads CASSRQGVGNTIYF. The CDR3 DNA reads as TGTGCCAGCAGTCGACAGGGGGTCGGAAACACCATATATTTT.

J is TRBJ2-7 and V is TRBV19; perhaps TRBD2 as D (6 bases). The CDR3 has 14 amino acids. Germline values: CDR1 LNHDA, CDR2 SQIVND (reference sequence). V was trimmed by 3 bases and J by 6 bases, leaving 15 bases between them. This CDR3 reads CASSILSQGGEQYF. The CDR3 DNA follows: TGTGCCAGTAGTATCCTATCCCAGGGAGGCGAGCAGTACTTC.

The chain has TRBV2 and TRBJ1-2, with 8 bases fitting TRBD1. The CDR3 is 12 amino acids. The germline gives CDR1 SNHLY, CDR2 FYNNEI. The V gene end was trimmed by 5 bases and the J gene end by 8 bases; junction bases not matched to a gene: 4. Written as DNA, the CDR3 is TGTGCCAGCAGTCCCGGGACAGGCGGCTACACCTTC. Translation: CASSPGTGGYTF.

This rearrangement joins TRBV7-8 to TRBJ2-7; 9 bases match TRBD1. CDR3 length: 15 residues. Germline V CDR1 and CDR2: SGHVS, FQNEAQ. Trimming removed 4 bases from V and 1 base from J; junction bases left unmatched: 5. The CDR3 bases are TGTGCCAGCAGCTCCTGGGGACAGGGTTCCTACGAGCAGTACTTC. Protein sequence: CASSSWGQGSYEQYF.

The V call is TRBV9, the J call TRBJ2-3, with D perhaps matching TRBD2 (5 bases). This CDR3 comprises 15 residues. Deletions cut 4 bases from V and 0 bases from J, with 12 bases between. Per germline, CDR1 SGDLS and CDR2 YYNGEE. CDR3 DNA sequence: TGTGCCAGCAGCCCCCGTGGGGAGAGCACAGATACGCAGTATTTT. It yields the protein CASSPRGESTDTQYF. The complete variable domain, with remaining parts taken from reference TRBV9 and TRBJ2-3, reads DSGVTQTPKHLITATGQRVTLRCSPRSGDLSVYWYQQSLDQGLQFLIQYYNGEERAKGNILERFSAQQFPDLHSELNLSSLELGDSALYFCASSPRGESTDTQYFGPGTRLTVL.